The 25 T cell receptor beta chains listed next were all sequenced from one sample in a study of blood T cell repertoires in COVID-19. The data were produced by immunoSEQ multiplex PCR, yet TCRdb's version contains in-frame clones alone and is incomplete. Of around 200,000 clones listed, roughly nine tenths are singletons. The sample was peripheral blood. These receptors came from a woman aged 45-60 years with acute or convalescent COVID-19.

V is TRBV7-2 and J is TRBJ1-1; perhaps TRBD1 as D (5 bases). This CDR3 region has 15 residues. V lost 3 bases and J 0 bases, leaving 11 bases between the germline ends. From germline, CDR1 is SGHTA and CDR2 FQGNSA. The CDR3 sequence: CASSFTPGLNTEAFF. In DNA, the CDR3 is TGTGCCAGCAGCTTTACGCCAGGGCTGAACACTGAAGCTTTCTTT.

This clone was detected only a few times. V is TRBV19 and J is TRBJ1-6; D remains unclear. Between the trimmed V and J ends, which lost 7 bases and 0 bases, there was a span of 10 bases. This CDR3 has 15 amino acids. Germline V lookup: CDR1 LNHDA, CDR2 SQIVND (reference sequence). The CDR3 bases are TGTGCCAGTAACTCCTTGAGCTCCTATAATTCACCCCTCCACTTT. It codes for CASNSLSSYNSPLHF.

This clone turned up a few times. DNA of the CDR3: TGCGCCAGCAGCTTGAGCGGACAGGGCACTGAAGCTTTCTTT. Translating it yields CASSLSGQGTEAFF. The chain is built from TRBV5-1 and TRBJ1-1; 8 bases map to TRBD1. The germline CDR1 and CDR2 sequences are SGHRS and YFSETQ. Trimming removed 1 base from V and 4 bases from J; junction bases left unmatched: 3. This CDR3 has 14 amino acids.

The chain links TRBV27 to TRBJ1-1; no clear D. The CDR3 is 13 residues long. Trimming took off 1 base at V and 4 bases at J, with 7 bases between the two ends. Looked up from germline, CDR1 is MNHEY and CDR2 is SMNVEV (reference sequence). In DNA form, the CDR3 reads TGTGCCAGCAGTTTATTTCGGGGCACTGAAGCTTTCTTT. It codes for CASSLFRGTEAFF.

This chain joins TRBV4-1 and TRBJ1-1; possibly TRBD1 for D (5 bases). V was shortened by 0 bases and J by 0 bases, with 8 bases between the two germline ends. The CDR3 has 15 amino acids. Germline V CDR1 and CDR2: MGHRA, YSYEKL. The CDR3 DNA is TGCGCCAGCAGCCAAGAGACAGTGCTGAACACTGAAGCTTTCTTT. Its protein is CASSQETVLNTEAFF.

The CDR3 region has the DNA TGTGCCAGTACTAACTTGGGGGGGACTAGCGGCACAGATACGCAGTATTTT. Its protein is CASTNLGGTSGTDTQYF. The chain combines TRBV19 with TRBJ2-3; 10 bases align to TRBD2. Trimming at V came to 7 bases and at J to 1 base, leaving 11 bases not matched to a gene. The CDR3 is 17 residues long. Per germline, CDR1 LNHDA and CDR2 SQIVND (reference sequence).

This clone appeared a single time. The chain carries TRBV19 and TRBJ2-7; D uncertain. Germline assignment: CDR1 LNHDA and CDR2 SQIVND (reference sequence). CDR3 length: 14 amino acids. The V gene lost 5 bases and the J gene lost 0 bases, with 11 bases spanning the gap. This chain's CDR3 is CASSLLPSSYEQYF. The CDR3 bases are TGTGCCAGTAGTCTGCTACCAAGCTCCTACGAGCAGTACTTC.

This clone was recorded once. The gene calls are TRBV13 and TRBJ2-7, with 10 bases matching TRBD1. With 4 bases clipped from V and 7 bases from J, the junction kept 10 bases outside the gene matches. Per germline, CDR1 PRHDT and CDR2 FYEKMQ (reference sequence). This CDR3 is built from 15 residues. CDR3 sequence (DNA): TGTGCCAGCAGCTCGCCAGGGACAGGGGTTGGGGAGCAGTACTTC. It encodes CASSSPGTGVGEQYF.

This clone appeared a few times. V gene TRBV20-1 combines with J gene TRBJ1-5, with a tentative D call TRBD1 (5 bases). This CDR3 has 14 residues. Germline lookup yields CDR1 DFQATT and CDR2 SNEGSKA (reference sequence). Trimming pared 3 bases from V and 2 bases from J, leaving 11 bases between. The CDR3 region is CSASTRVGNQPQHF. The CDR3 DNA follows: TGCAGTGCTAGTACCAGGGTCGGCAATCAGCCCCAGCATTTT.

The rearrangement links TRBV12-3 or TRBV12-4 to TRBJ1-1; TRBD1 aligns across 7 bases. The CDR3 contains 13 residues. The junction had 4 bases not matched to a gene; V was cut back by 6 bases and J by 3 bases. CDR3 region: CASSYRGDTEAFF. CDR3 DNA sequence: TGTGCCAGCAGCTACAGGGGTGACACTGAAGCTTTCTTT.

This clone was found once. The chain uses TRBV19 and TRBJ1-3, with D uncertain. Trimming took 5 bases from V and 1 from J, leaving 15 bases between them. The CDR3 sequence is 16 residues long. CDR1 and CDR2 (germline): LNHDA, SQIVND (reference sequence). Written as DNA, the CDR3 is TGTGCCAGTAGTCGGGGTCGTGAGGGATCTGGAAACACCATATATTTT. Encoded protein: CASSRGREGSGNTIYF. The whole variable domain, remainder taken from reference TRBV19 and TRBJ1-3, is DGGITQSPKYLFRKEGQNVTLSCEQNLNHDAMYWYRQDPGQGLRLIYYSQIVNDFQKGDIAEGYSVSREKKESFPLTVTSAQKNPTAFYLCASSRGREGSGNTIYFGEGSWLTVV.

Only a few counts were recorded for this clone. The chain uses TRBV5-1 and TRBJ2-1; 10 bases are a match to TRBD2. CDR1 is SGHRS and CDR2 is YFSETQ in the germline V gene. The CDR3 has 17 residues. Trimming took 0 bases from V and 8 from J; bases not matched to a gene: 11. The CDR3 sequence is CASSLGDRSGRAHEQFF. CDR3 nucleotide sequence: TGCGCCAGCAGCTTGGGGGACCGGAGCGGGAGGGCCCATGAGCAGTTCTTC.

The chain couples TRBV7-9 to TRBJ2-3; D is possibly TRBD2 (6 bases). This CDR3 has 15 amino acids. Trimming stripped 2 bases from V and 0 bases from J, with 9 bases between. Per the germline V gene, CDR1 is SEHNR and CDR2 is FQNEAQ (reference sequence). This chain's CDR3 is CASSLWDSSTDTQYF. As DNA, the CDR3 is TGTGCCAGCAGCTTATGGGACTCTAGCACAGATACGCAGTATTTT.

The chain employs TRBV5-4 and TRBJ1-2; 7 bases align to TRBD1. Per germline, CDR1 SGHNT and CDR2 YYREEE (reference sequence). The CDR3 is 13 amino acids. Losses at the gene ends were 4 bases for V and 3 bases for J; bases not matched to a gene: 3. CDR3 DNA sequence: TGTGCCAGCAGCCCAGGACAGGACTATGGCTACACCTTC. Translation: CASSPGQDYGYTF.

The V call is TRBV7-9, the J call TRBJ1-1; D not resolved. The V end was cut by 0 bases, the J end by 1 base, with 3 bases between. Germline CDR1 reads SEHNR; CDR2 reads FQNEAQ (reference sequence). The CDR3 contains 13 residues. For the CDR3, the DNA is TGTGCCAGCAGCTTAGCGGCGAACACTGAAGCTTTCTTT. It specifies CASSLAANTEAFF.

V usage is TRBV7-9 and J usage is TRBJ1-1, with D possibly matching TRBD1 (6 bases). Between the trimmed V and J ends, which lost 3 bases and 3 bases, there was a span of 11 bases. This CDR3 region has 14 residues. Germline V gene sequence: CDR1 SEHNR, CDR2 FQNEAQ (reference sequence). CDR3 sequence (DNA): TGTGCCAGCAGCTTCGAGGGGGTGGACACTGAAGCTTTCTTT. Translation: CASSFEGVDTEAFF.

This chain connects TRBV6-2 or TRBV6-3 to TRBJ1-5; a weak D match, TRBD1 (5 bases). The germline V gene encodes CDR1 MNHEY and CDR2 SVGEGT. Trimming removed 5 bases from V and 3 bases from J, with 14 bases in between. CDR3 length: 15 amino acids. The CDR3 nucleotides read TGTGCCAGCAGTGACCGGTGGGGGGTCAATCAGCCCCAGCATTTT. It encodes CASSDRWGVNQPQHF.

The CDR3 nucleotides are TGTGCCAGTAGTATGGGGGAGGGGGTAAACATTCAGTACTTC. Protein product: CASSMGEGVNIQYF. The chain is built from TRBV19 and TRBJ2-4; tentatively, D is TRBD2 (7 bases). Trimming left V 3 bases short and J 6 bases short, with 12 bases between. This CDR3 is 14 amino acids long. Germline V lookup: CDR1 LNHDA, CDR2 SQIVND (reference sequence).

The chain couples TRBV4-3 to TRBJ1-1; TRBD1 is a possible D gene (5 bases). Looked up from germline, CDR1 is LGHNA and CDR2 is YSLEER. This CDR3 comprises 15 residues. V was cut by 0 bases and J by 3 bases, with 11 bases left in between. CDR3: CASSQERGWDTEAFF. The DNA of the CDR3 is TGCGCCAGCAGCCAAGAGCGGGGGTGGGACACTGAAGCTTTCTTT.

This chain uses TRBV4-1 with TRBJ2-1, with D perhaps TRBD2 (7 bases). In germline, CDR1 is MGHRA, CDR2 YSYEKL. V was trimmed by 4 bases and J by 15 bases, leaving 25 bases between them. CDR3 length: 15 residues. CDR3 nucleotide sequence: TGCGCCAGCAGCCGATTCCAAGTTGACGGGGGGCCAGGGTTCTTC. It is translated as CASSRFQVDGGPGFF.

V gene TRBV7-2 combines with J gene TRBJ2-1; 11 nucleotides line up with TRBD2. The CDR3 contains 16 residues. The germline V gene encodes CDR1 SGHTA and CDR2 FQGNSA. Germline trimming cut 3 bases from V and 10 bases from J; bases unmatched to any gene: 11. The CDR3 is CASSFSGTSGSFEQFF. Here the CDR3 DNA reads TGTGCCAGCAGCTTTTCCGGGACTAGCGGTTCTTTCGAGCAGTTCTTC.

V is TRBV6-5 and J is TRBJ2-1; 8 bases align to TRBD2. The CDR3 sequence is 13 residues long. Germline loops: CDR1 MNHEY, CDR2 SVGAGI. V was clipped by 9 bases and J by 8 bases; unmatched bases: 9. CDR3 sequence: CASERGGRHEQFF. CDR3 nucleotides: TGTGCCAGTGAACGGGGGGGCCGTCATGAGCAGTTCTTC.

This clone was observed a handful of times. The chain employs TRBV5-1 and TRBJ1-4; perhaps TRBD1 as D (5 bases). V dropped 4 bases and J dropped 3 bases, with 16 bases sitting between them. This CDR3 is built from 16 residues. Germline CDR1 and CDR2: SGHRS and YFSETQ. The CDR3, as DNA: TGCGCCAGCAGCGGGGGGGACGGCAGGGCTAATGAAAAACTGTTTTTT. Protein: CASSGGDGRANEKLFF.

V usage is TRBV5-4 and J usage is TRBJ2-1; D might be TRBD2 (6 bases). CDR1 is SGHNT and CDR2 is YYREEE in the germline V gene (reference sequence). The CDR3 runs to 16 residues. Trimming removed 2 bases from V and 1 base from J, with 13 bases in between. Written as DNA, the CDR3 is TGTGCCAGCAGCTTATCTAGCGACCCATCCTACAATGAGCAGTTCTTC. Translated: CASSLSSDPSYNEQFF.

V gene TRBV19 combines with J gene TRBJ2-1; 9 bases map to TRBD2. Germline CDR1 and CDR2: LNHDA and SQIVND (reference sequence). The CDR3 runs to 16 residues. J was trimmed by 4 bases and V by 4 bases; bases with no gene match: 8. The CDR3 loop reads CASSSSLAGLYNEQFF. CDR3 DNA sequence: TGTGCCAGTAGTAGCTCACTAGCGGGTTTGTACAATGAGCAGTTCTTC.